What follows is one T cell receptor (beta chain) and its context. The data are from a study of blood T cell repertoires in COVID-19. Original processing methods: Using reference gene primer amplification, nucleated cell counts were estimated. The assay was immunoSEQ multiplex PCR, and TCRdb's table has in-frame clones only and misses some. V and J calls and clone size are given by that table; D and trimming were obtained from the DNA. The sample records 180,000 or so clones, 80% to 85% being singletons. Study members were between about 18 and 100 years old and lived in 24 US regions. Membership in each cohort depended on participant-reported clinical history. The recovered donors of Cohort 3 showed two negative PCRs, clearance, or symptom resolution. This CDR3 comprises 16 residues. The germline CDR1 and CDR2 sequences are LGHNA and YSLEER. Trimming pared 4 bases from V and 4 bases from J, leaving 20 bases between.

The chain is built from TRBV4-3 and TRBJ2-7; no clear D. Sequenced material: PBMCs or T cells enriched from blood (not recorded which). This sequence was found in a man in his forties who had recovered from COVID-19. This CDR3 is CASSPGLESLLYEQYF. The CDR3, as DNA: TGCGCCAGCAGCCCCGGTCTAGAGTCTCTTTTATACGAGCAGTACTTC.